What follows are 23 T cell receptor beta chains derived from one specimen sequenced in a study of blood T cell repertoires in COVID-19 (TCRdb year 2020). Library construction relied on the immunoSEQ multiplex PCR assay. TCRdb stores this immuneACCESS table with in-frame sequences only. Part of the clones is absent; in the studies checked, under half of the shortfall reflects unresolved V genes, and no reason is known for the rest. The sample table records 98,000 or so clones; approximately 83% of these occur just once. Approximately 4.1% of the sample goes to the ten largest clones. Sequenced: peripheral blood. These receptors were taken from a woman aged 70 to 79 with acute or convalescent COVID-19.

This sequence joins TRBV14 and TRBJ1-5; the D gene is possibly TRBD1 (5 bases). There are 13 residues in the CDR3. Germline V gives CDR1 SGHDN, CDR2 FVKESK. V lost 1 base and J 8 bases, leaving 9 bases between the germline ends. Here the CDR3 DNA reads TGTGCCAGCAGCCAAGGGATAGGGGAGCCCCAGCATTTT. This codes for CASSQGIGEPQHF.

CDR3 in DNA: TGTGCCAGCAGCACAAACAGGGCTGGCTACACCTTC. It yields the protein CASSTNRAGYTF. The rearrangement joins TRBV7-2 to TRBJ1-2; possibly TRBD1 for D (6 bases). CDR1 is SGHTA, CDR2 FQGNSA, per germline. Trimming removed 5 bases from V and 7 bases from J, with 11 bases in between. CDR3 size: 12 residues.

This clone has just a few counts. The chain couples TRBV4-3 to TRBJ1-6; no clear D gene. Trimming took 1 base from V and 6 from J, leaving 13 bases between them. CDR1 is LGHNA and CDR2 is YSLEER in the germline V gene. The CDR3 is 16 amino acids. CDR3 sequence: CASSQGLLEANSPLHF. The CDR3, as DNA: TGCGCCAGCAGCCAAGGCCTTCTGGAGGCTAATTCACCCCTCCACTTT.

The CDR3 coding sequence is TGCGCCAGCAGTGAGTCTACACTGGGGGCCTCTGGAAACACCATATATTTT. Its translation: CASSESTLGASGNTIYF. J is TRBJ1-3 and V is TRBV10-1; possibly TRBD1 for D (6 bases). CDR1 is WNHNN and CDR2 is SYGVQD in the germline V gene (reference sequence). V dropped 0 bases and J dropped 0 bases, with 12 bases sitting between them. The CDR3 is made up of 17 amino acids.

V is TRBV1 and J is TRBJ1-3. TRBV1 is designated a pseudogene. The CDR3 extends over 19 amino acids. The CDR3 DNA sequence: TGCACCAGCAGCCAAGCCCGCCCGGGACTGCGAATCTCTGGAAACACCATATATTTT. This encodes CTSSQARPGLRISGNTIYF.

The genes are TRBV7-9 and TRBJ2-4; maybe TRBD2 (6 bases). V shed 5 bases and J shed 3 bases, with 20 bases lying between them. Germline lookup yields CDR1 SEHNR and CDR2 FQNEAQ (reference sequence). The CDR3 extends over 17 amino acids. CDR3 sequence (DNA): TGTGCCAGCAGCCCCCCCTCTTGGAGGGTTGACAAAAACATTCAGTACTTC. This sequence encodes CASSPPSWRVDKNIQYF.

This chain joins TRBV6-5 and TRBJ2-1, with TRBD2 matching 11 bases. Trimming cost V 0 bases and J 7 bases; bases outside gene matches: 5. CDR3 size: 16 residues. Per germline, CDR1 MNHEY and CDR2 SVGAGI. This chain's CDR3 is CASSYSTSGMLNEQFF. DNA for the CDR3: TGTGCCAGCAGTTACTCGACTAGCGGGATGCTTAATGAGCAGTTCTTC.

V is TRBV5-1 and J is TRBJ2-1; 7 bases map to TRBD2. CDR1 is SGHRS, CDR2 YFSETQ, per germline. The CDR3 extends over 15 amino acids. Losses at the gene ends were 0 bases for V and 7 bases for J; bases not matched to a gene: 7. For the CDR3, the DNA is TGCGCCAGCAGCTTGGCTCCAGCGGGGCTTAATGAGCAGTTCTTC. Its translation: CASSLAPAGLNEQFF.

The chain has TRBV6-2 or TRBV6-3 and TRBJ2-3; D is perhaps TRBD2 (6 bases). The germline gives CDR1 MNHEY, CDR2 SVGEGT. V lost 4 bases and J lost 1, with 30 bases in between. CDR3 size: 21 residues. DNA of the CDR3: TGTGCCAGCAGTTTGGGGTCGAAGGCAGGGAGGAGGGGAGCCCGCACAGATACGCAGTATTTT. This codes for CASSLGSKAGRRGARTDTQYF.

In its sample, this clone was seen a few times. The chain uses TRBV7-3 and TRBJ2-1; D may be TRBD2 (5 bases). From germline, CDR1 is SGHTA and CDR2 FQGTGA. This CDR3 has 13 amino acids. V was shortened by 4 bases and J by 12 bases, with 16 bases between the two germline ends. The CDR3 coding sequence is TGTGCCAGCAGCTGGGGAACTGGAGGAGTGCAGTTCTTC. Translated, it gives CASSWGTGGVQFF. Complete variable domain (other parts from reference TRBV7-3 and TRBJ2-1): GAGVSQTPSNKVTEKGKYVELRCDPISGHTALYWYRQSLGQGPEFLIYFQGTGAADDSGLPNDRFFAVRPEGSVSTLKIQRTERGDSAVYLCASSWGTGGVQFFGPGTRLTVL.

The chain couples TRBV2 to TRBJ2-3; 8 positions agree with TRBD2. The CDR3 runs to 15 residues. CDR1 and CDR2 from the germline V gene are SNHLY and FYNNEI. Unmatched junction bases numbered 3, after V lost 4 bases and J lost 0 bases. In nucleotides, the CDR3 is TGTGCCAGCAGTGGACTAGCGCCTAGCACAGATACGCAGTATTTT. It codes for CASSGLAPSTDTQYF. Full variable domain (remainder filled in from reference TRBV2 and TRBJ2-3): EPEVTQTPSHQVTQMGQEVILRCVPISNHLYFYWYRQILGQKVEFLVSFYNNEISEKSEIFDDQFSVERPDGSNFTLKIRSTKLEDSAMYFCASSGLAPSTDTQYFGPGTRLTVL.

This clone is a singleton in its sample. The rearrangement uses TRBV19 and TRBJ2-4; D perhaps matches TRBD1 (6 bases). The ends were cut back, 3 bases at V and 6 bases at J, with 27 bases in the middle. Germline CDR1 and CDR2: LNHDA and SQIVND (reference sequence). This CDR3 has 19 residues. This CDR3 is CASSIQPARGYDSGNIQYF. Here the CDR3 DNA reads TGTGCCAGTAGTATCCAACCCGCCAGGGGATACGATTCCGGAAACATTCAGTACTTC.

This chain joins TRBV11-2 and TRBJ2-5; D is perhaps TRBD1 (6 bases). Trimming shortened V by 1 base and J by 5 bases, and 26 bases separated the two germline ends. CDR3 length: 19 amino acids. Germline loops: CDR1 SGHAT, CDR2 FQNNGV. The CDR3 DNA reads as TGTGCCAGCAGCTTAGTGTATCCCTCCCGGGACAACCAGCCCGAGACCCAGTACTTC. This gives the protein CASSLVYPSRDNQPETQYF.

The chain combines TRBV6-2 or TRBV6-3 with TRBJ2-3; 9 nucleotides match TRBD2. Germline-derived CDR1 and CDR2 are MNHEY and SVGEGT. V lost 5 bases and J lost 3; bases outside the gene matches: 3. The CDR3 sequence is 14 residues long. The CDR3 spells CASSMRGGTDTQYF. CDR3 nucleotides: TGTGCCAGCAGTATGCGGGGGGGAACAGATACGCAGTATTTT.

This chain links TRBV10-1 with TRBJ2-1, with TRBD2 as a possible D gene (5 bases). The CDR3 is made up of 16 amino acids. CDR1 and CDR2 from the germline V gene are WNHNN and SYGVQD (reference sequence). V lost 0 bases and J lost 0, with 9 bases in between. In DNA form, the CDR3 reads TGCGCCAGCAGTGAGTCGGGGAGCTCCTCCTACAATGAGCAGTTCTTC. Encoded protein: CASSESGSSSYNEQFF.

This chain connects TRBV15 to TRBJ1-4; 9 positions agree with TRBD1. There are 20 residues in the CDR3. Germline V gene sequence: CDR1 LNHNV, CDR2 YYDKDF (reference sequence). Trimming at V came to 3 bases and at J to 2 bases, leaving 16 bases not matched to a gene. The CDR3 nucleotides read TGTGCCACCAGCAGGTCATCACTAAGGACAGGGGCCCATACTAATGAAAAACTGTTTTTT. This translates into CATSRSSLRTGAHTNEKLFF. Full variable domain (missing parts from reference TRBV15 and TRBJ1-4): DAMVIQNPRYQVTQFGKPVTLSCSQTLNHNVMYWYQQKSSQAPKLLFHYYDKDFNNEADTPDNFQSRRPNTSFCFLDIRSPGLGDTAMYLCATSRSSLRTGAHTNEKLFFGSGTQLSVL.

CDR3 DNA: TGTGCCAGCAGCAAAGACAGCTCCTATAATTCACCCCTCCACTTT. This encodes CASSKDSSYNSPLHF. The chain uses TRBV21-1 and TRBJ1-6; the DNA was not compared with TRBD1, the D call given in the table. TRBV21-1 is noted as a pseudogene. The CDR3 extends over 15 amino acids.

This chain links TRBV24-1 with TRBJ2-2; 9 nucleotides match TRBD2. The J segment lost 4 bases and the V segment lost 9 bases, leaving 11 bases of the junction unmatched. The CDR3 has 16 residues. CDR1 is KGHDR and CDR2 is SFDVKD in the germline V gene. In DNA, the CDR3 is TGTGCCACCCGAGGGGCGGGAGGGCCTGGCACCGGGGAGCTGTTTTTT. As protein: CATRGAGGPGTGELFF.

This chain joins TRBV11-3 and TRBJ2-1; TRBD2 aligns across 10 bases. The trim removed 1 base at V and 7 bases at J, leaving 7 bases unmatched. CDR1 is SGHNT and CDR2 is YENEEA in the germline V gene. CDR3 length: 16 residues. CDR3 protein: CASSLGRSGRANEQFF. Here the CDR3 DNA reads TGTGCCAGCAGCTTAGGGAGGAGCGGGAGGGCGAATGAGCAGTTCTTC. Full variable domain (remainder filled in from reference TRBV11-3 and TRBJ2-1): EAGVVQSPRYKIIEKKQPVAFWCNPISGHNTLYWYLQNLGQGPELLIRYENEEAVDDSQLPKDRFSAERLKGVDSTLKIQPAELGDSAVYLCASSLGRSGRANEQFFGPGTRLTVL.

This chain uses TRBV24-1 with TRBJ2-5, with TRBD1 as a possible D gene (7 bases). Trimming shortened V by 0 bases and J by 4 bases, and 23 bases separated the two germline ends. Germline V gene lookup returns CDR1 KGHDR and CDR2 SFDVKD. The CDR3 contains 19 residues. The CDR3 loop reads CATSDLRGPGTVGGETQYF. The CDR3 DNA is TGTGCCACCAGTGATTTGAGGGGCCCCGGGACAGTGGGGGGAGAGACCCAGTACTTC.

This clone was recorded once. V is TRBV6-2 or TRBV6-3 and J is TRBJ2-7; 11 bases match TRBD2. V shed 6 bases and J 0 bases; nucleotides not matched to a gene: 4. Germline V CDR1 and CDR2: MNHEY, SVGEGT. The CDR3 length is 15 residues. The CDR3 DNA sequence: TGTGCCAGCAGCCCGACTAGCGGGGTCTCCTACGAGCAGTACGTC. Translated: CASSPTSGVSYEQYV.

CDR3 DNA sequence: TGTGCCAGCAGTTCCCAGCCCAGGAGGGGTGAAAAACTGTTTTTT. This codes for CASSSQPRRGEKLFF. The gene calls are TRBV6-5 and TRBJ1-4; a possible D gene is TRBD1 (5 bases). Trimming pared 4 bases from V and 7 bases from J, leaving 16 bases between. The CDR3 sequence is 15 residues long. From germline, CDR1 is MNHEY and CDR2 SVGAGI.

This CDR3 is CASRPGQGWDEKLFF. As DNA, the CDR3 is TGTGCCAGCAGGCCGGGACAGGGATGGGATGAAAAACTGTTTTTT. V gene TRBV5-8 combines with J gene TRBJ1-4; 9 bases align to TRBD1. From germline, CDR1 is SGHTS and CDR2 YDEGEE. Trimming at V came to 5 bases and at J to 6 bases, leaving 8 bases not matched to a gene. The CDR3 sequence is 15 residues long.